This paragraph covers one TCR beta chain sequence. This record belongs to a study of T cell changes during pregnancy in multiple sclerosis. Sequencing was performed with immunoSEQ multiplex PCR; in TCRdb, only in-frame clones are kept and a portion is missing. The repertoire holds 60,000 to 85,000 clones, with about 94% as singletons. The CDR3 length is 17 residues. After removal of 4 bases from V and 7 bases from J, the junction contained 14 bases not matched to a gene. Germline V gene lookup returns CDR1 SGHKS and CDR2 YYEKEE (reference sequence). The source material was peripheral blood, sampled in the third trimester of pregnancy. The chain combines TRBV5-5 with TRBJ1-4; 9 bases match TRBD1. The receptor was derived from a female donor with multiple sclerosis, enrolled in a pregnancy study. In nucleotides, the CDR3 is TGTGCCAGCAGCCTGATCTTAACAGGGGGCAGTGGTGAAAAACTGTTTTTT. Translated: CASSLILTGGSGEKLFF.